Described below is a single T cell receptor beta chain sequence and its context. TCRdb's table, derived via immunoSEQ multiplex PCR, lists solely in-frame clones and lacks some. The table has about 64,000 clones, around 80% seen once. The data originate from a study of pediatric ulcerative colitis. J gave up 5 bases and V 5 bases, and 6 bases lay outside the gene matches. The CDR3 covers 14 residues. Germline V gene sequence: CDR1 SGHAT, CDR2 FQNNGV. The rearrangement links TRBV11-2 to TRBJ1-5; 7 nucleotides match TRBD1. The specimen was blood. The sequence was obtained from a boy under 18 with moderate ulcerative colitis. The CDR3: CASSIGTADQPQHF. The CDR3 DNA follows: TGTGCCAGCAGCATAGGGACAGCCGATCAGCCCCAGCATTTT.